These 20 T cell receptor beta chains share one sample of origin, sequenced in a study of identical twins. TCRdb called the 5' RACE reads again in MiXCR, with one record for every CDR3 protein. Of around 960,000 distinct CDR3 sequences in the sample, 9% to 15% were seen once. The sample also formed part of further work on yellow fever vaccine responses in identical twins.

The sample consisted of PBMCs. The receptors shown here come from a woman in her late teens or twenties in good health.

In DNA form, the CDR3 reads TGTGCCAGCAACAGACTGGAGGTCAGCCATTGGGGCCAAGAGACCCAGTACTTC. Protein sequence: CASNRLEVSHWGQETQYF. The chain employs TRBV3-1 and TRBJ2-5; D may be TRBD2 (5 bases). V was clipped by 7 bases and J by 1 base, with 25 bases between them. There are 18 residues in the CDR3. Germline V gives CDR1 LGHDT, CDR2 YNNKEL (reference sequence).

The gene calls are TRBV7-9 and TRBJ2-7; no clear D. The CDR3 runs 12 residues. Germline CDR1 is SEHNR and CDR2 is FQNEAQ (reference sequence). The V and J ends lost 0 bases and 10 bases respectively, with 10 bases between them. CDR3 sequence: CASSLALGPQYV. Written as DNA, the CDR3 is TGTGCCAGCAGCTTAGCGCTGGGCCCCCAGTACGTC.

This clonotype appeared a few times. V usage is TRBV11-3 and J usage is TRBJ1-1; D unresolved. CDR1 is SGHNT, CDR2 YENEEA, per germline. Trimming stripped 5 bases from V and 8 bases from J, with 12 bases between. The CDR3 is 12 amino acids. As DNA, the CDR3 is TGTGCCAGCAGCCTCAGCCAGCTCGAAGCTTTCTTT. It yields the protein CASSLSQLEAFF.

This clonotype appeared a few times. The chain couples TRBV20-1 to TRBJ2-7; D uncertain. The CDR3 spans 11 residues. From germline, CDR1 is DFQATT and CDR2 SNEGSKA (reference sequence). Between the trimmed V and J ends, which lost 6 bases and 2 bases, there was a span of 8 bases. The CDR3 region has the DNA TGCAGTGCCATTTGGACCTACGAGCAGTACTTC. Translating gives CSAIWTYEQYF.

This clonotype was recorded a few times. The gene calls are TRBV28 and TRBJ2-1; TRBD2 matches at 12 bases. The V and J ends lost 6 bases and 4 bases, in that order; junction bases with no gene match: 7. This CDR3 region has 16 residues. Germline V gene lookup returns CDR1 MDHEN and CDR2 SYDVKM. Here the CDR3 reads CASRKLAGGEYNEQFF. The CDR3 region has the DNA TGTGCCAGCAGAAAACTAGCGGGAGGCGAGTACAATGAGCAGTTCTTC.

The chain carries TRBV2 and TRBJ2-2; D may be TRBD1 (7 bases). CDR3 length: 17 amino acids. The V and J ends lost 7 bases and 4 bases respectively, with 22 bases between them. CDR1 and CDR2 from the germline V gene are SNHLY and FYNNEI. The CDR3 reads CASIRAGGPLGTGELFF. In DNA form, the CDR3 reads TGTGCCAGCATTAGAGCAGGGGGGCCTCTTGGCACCGGGGAGCTGTTTTTT. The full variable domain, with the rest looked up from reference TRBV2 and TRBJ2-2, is EPEVTQTPSHQVTQMGQEVILRCVPISNHLYFYWYRQILGQKVEFLVSFYNNEISEKSEIFDDQFSVERPDGSNFTLKIRSTKLEDSAMYFCASIRAGGPLGTGELFFGEGSRLTVL.

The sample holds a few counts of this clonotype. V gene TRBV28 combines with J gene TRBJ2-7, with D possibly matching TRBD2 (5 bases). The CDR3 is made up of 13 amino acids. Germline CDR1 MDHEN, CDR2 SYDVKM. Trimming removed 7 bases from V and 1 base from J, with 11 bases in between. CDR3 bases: TGTGCCAGCACCCGCCCGGGGTCCTACGAGCAGTACTTC. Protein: CASTRPGSYEQYF.

Here the CDR3 DNA reads TGTGCCACCAGTGACCCGACAGCTAGTGGCACAGATACGCAGTATTTT. Translated, it gives CATSDPTASGTDTQYF. The rearrangement uses TRBV24-1 and TRBJ2-3, with TRBD1 as a possible D gene (5 bases). This CDR3 contains 16 residues. Germline CDR1 reads KGHDR; CDR2 reads SFDVKD. Deletions cut 4 bases from V and 1 base from J, with 14 bases between.

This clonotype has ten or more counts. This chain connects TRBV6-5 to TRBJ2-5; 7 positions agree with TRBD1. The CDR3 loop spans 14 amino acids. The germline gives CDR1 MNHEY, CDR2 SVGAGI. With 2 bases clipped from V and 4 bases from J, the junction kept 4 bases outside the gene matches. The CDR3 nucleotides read TGTGCCAGCAGTTACAGGGGACAGTTAGAGACCCAGTACTTC. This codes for CASSYRGQLETQYF.

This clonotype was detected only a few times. As DNA, the CDR3 is TGTGCCAGCAGCGCGGAACCGGGACACCGCACCGGGGAGCTGTTTTTT. Protein: CASSAEPGHRTGELFF. This chain connects TRBV9 to TRBJ2-2, with D perhaps matching TRBD1 (6 bases). The CDR3 has 16 residues. The ends were cut back, 3 bases at V and 4 bases at J, with 16 bases in the middle. From germline, CDR1 is SGDLS and CDR2 YYNGEE.

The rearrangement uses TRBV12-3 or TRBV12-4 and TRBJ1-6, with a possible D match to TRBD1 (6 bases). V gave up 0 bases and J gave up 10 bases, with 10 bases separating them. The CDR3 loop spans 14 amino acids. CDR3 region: CASSLALGGSPLHF. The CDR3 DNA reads TGTGCCAGCAGTTTAGCGCTGGGGGGCTCACCCCTCCACTTT.

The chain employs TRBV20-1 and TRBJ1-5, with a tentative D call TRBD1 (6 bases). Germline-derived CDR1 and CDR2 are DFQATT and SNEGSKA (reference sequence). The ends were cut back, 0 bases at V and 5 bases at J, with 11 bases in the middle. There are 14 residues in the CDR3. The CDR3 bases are TGCAGTGCTAGAGAAGGGGGGGGCGATCAGCCCCAGCATTTT. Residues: CSAREGGGDQPQHF.

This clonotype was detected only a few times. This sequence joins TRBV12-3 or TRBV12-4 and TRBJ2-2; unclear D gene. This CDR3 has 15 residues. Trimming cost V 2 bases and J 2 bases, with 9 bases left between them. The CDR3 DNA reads TGTGCCAGCAGTTTAAGGTCCACCAACACCGGGGAGCTGTTTTTT. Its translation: CASSLRSTNTGELFF.

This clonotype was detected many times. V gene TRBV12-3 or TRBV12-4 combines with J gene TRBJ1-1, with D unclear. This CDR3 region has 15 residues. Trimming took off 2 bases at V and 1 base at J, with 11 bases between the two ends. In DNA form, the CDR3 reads TGTGCCAGCAGTTTACGGTCGCGACCGAACACTGAAGCTTTCTTT. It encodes CASSLRSRPNTEAFF.

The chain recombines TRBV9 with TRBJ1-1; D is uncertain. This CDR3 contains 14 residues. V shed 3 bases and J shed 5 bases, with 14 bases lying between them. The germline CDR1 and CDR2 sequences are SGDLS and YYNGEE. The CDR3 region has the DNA TGTGCCAGCAGCGGGAGATCTGGGGATACTGAAGCTTTCTTT. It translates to CASSGRSGDTEAFF.

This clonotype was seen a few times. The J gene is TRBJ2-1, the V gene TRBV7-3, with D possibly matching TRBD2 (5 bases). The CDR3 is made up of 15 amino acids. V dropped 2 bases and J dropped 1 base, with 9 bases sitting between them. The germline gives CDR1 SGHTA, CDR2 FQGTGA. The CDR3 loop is CASSLRAASYNEQFF. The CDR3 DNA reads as TGTGCCAGCAGCTTACGAGCGGCGTCCTACAATGAGCAGTTCTTC.

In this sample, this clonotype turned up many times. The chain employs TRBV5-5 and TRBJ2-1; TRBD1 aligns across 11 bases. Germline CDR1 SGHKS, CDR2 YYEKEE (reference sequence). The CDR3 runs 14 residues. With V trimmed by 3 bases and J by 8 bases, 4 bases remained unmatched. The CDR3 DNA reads TGTGCCAGCAGCTGGGACAGGGGGTCCGATGAGCAGTTCTTC. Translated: CASSWDRGSDEQFF.

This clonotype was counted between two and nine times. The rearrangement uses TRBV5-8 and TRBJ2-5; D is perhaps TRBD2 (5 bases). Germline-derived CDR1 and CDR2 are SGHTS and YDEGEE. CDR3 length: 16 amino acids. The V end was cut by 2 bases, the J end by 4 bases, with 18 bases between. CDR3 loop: CASSFGENGIGETQYF. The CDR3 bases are TGTGCCAGCAGCTTCGGGGAAAATGGGATCGGAGAGACCCAGTACTTC.

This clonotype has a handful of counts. This chain's CDR3 is CASSFVAEDTQYF. Here the CDR3 DNA reads TGTGCCAGCAGCTTCGTAGCGGAGGATACGCAGTATTTT. This rearrangement joins TRBV5-6 to TRBJ2-3, with a weak D call TRBD2 (6 bases). With 2 bases removed from V and 6 bases from J, the gap between germline ends came to 10 bases. CDR3 length: 13 amino acids. Germline values: CDR1 SGHDT, CDR2 YYEEEE.

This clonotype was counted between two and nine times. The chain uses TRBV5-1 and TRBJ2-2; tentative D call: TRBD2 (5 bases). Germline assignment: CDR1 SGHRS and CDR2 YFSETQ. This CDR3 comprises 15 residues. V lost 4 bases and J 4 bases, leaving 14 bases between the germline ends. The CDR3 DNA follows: TGCGCCAGCAGCATGACTACTGCGGGCACCGGGGAGCTGTTTTTT. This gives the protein CASSMTTAGTGELFF.